The clone carrying this TCR beta chain turned up a few times. What it binds is unknown. This entry belongs to a study of vaccination and CD4 T cells after COVID-19. Study summary: The cells were exposed to overlapping spike peptides originating from SARS-CoV-2, HCoV-NL63, HCoV-OC43 and HCoV-229E for stimulation.

The study sequenced cultured CD4+ T cell DNA using the Oncomine TCR Beta short-read assay. Once CD4+ T cells had been cultured, genomic DNA was extracted from them. TCRdb itself ran the PCR reads through MiXCR, one entry per CDR3 protein. The sample carries just under 20,000 distinct CDR3 sequences, more than 45% recorded once. The treatment was: roughly 10-day PBMC culture with coronavirus spike peptide pools or control peptides (ViraFEST assay). With peptide pools, ViraFEST first expanded antigen-specific T cells and afterwards sequenced their TCRs. The germline V and J ends were trimmed by 0 bases and 0 bases, with 12 bases remaining between them. CDR1 and CDR2 from the germline V gene are DFQATT and SNEGSKA (reference sequence). The CDR3 is made up of 17 amino acids.

The sample comprised CD4+ T cells from blood, cultured in vitro. The genes are TRBV20-1 and TRBJ1-6, with a tentative D call TRBD1 (6 bases). The sequence was obtained from a human donor who had recovered from COVID-19. CDR3 loop: CSARDLGAGSYNSPLHF. DNA of the CDR3: TGCAGTGCTAGAGATCTGGGGGCGGGCTCCTATAATTCACCCCTCCACTTT.